The T cell receptor beta chain under discussion was sequenced for a study of cytomegalovirus exposure and HLA in healthy donors. Study-level findings and limits: Reportedly, TCR beta sequences accurately predicted HLA-A and HLA-B alleles in most subjects.

Details on this clone: Its specificity is not known.

This CDR3 region has 14 residues. V was shortened by 4 bases and J by 4 bases, with 11 bases between the two germline ends. Germline-derived CDR1 and CDR2 are SGHDT and YYEEEE. PCR used 60 Vbeta primers and 13 Jbeta primers. The data were produced by immunoSEQ multiplex PCR, yet TCRdb's version contains in-frame clones alone and is incomplete. Of around 230,000 clones listed, about 88% are singletons. This sequence was found in a girl aged 2 to 9 in good health and CMV-seronegative. The sample was PBMCs. The V call is TRBV5-6, the J call TRBJ1-4; D might be TRBD1 (6 bases). This CDR3 reads CASSRQDFNEKLFF. As DNA, the CDR3 is TGTGCCAGCAGCCGACAGGACTTTAATGAAAAACTGTTTTTT.